One T cell receptor beta chain is described in this entry. The antigen is unknown. Sequence at one end of the junction differs from germline and may be a read error. The sample comes from a study of cytomegalovirus exposure and HLA in healthy donors. Study-level information: Of the donors genotyped, 398 in all, 75% to 85% fell in the Caucasian-associated ancestry cluster.

Whole-study findings and limits: Cytomegalovirus-associated status was assigned to about 170 TCR beta chains. TCR beta V segments were, for the most part, productive about 87% or about 30% of the time in an earlier analysis. Despite most TCR sequences being rare, some public TCRs occurred in many donors.

Both 60 Vbeta primers and 13 Jbeta primers went into the PCR. Method: immunoSEQ multiplex PCR; TCRdb's copy keeps in-frame clones and lacks some. The sample records about 190,000 clones, 75% to 80% being singletons. This clonotype originated in a woman aged 25 to 39 in good health and CMV-seropositive. Source material: PBMCs.

CDR3 coding DNA: TGTGCCAGCAGTTTTTTGGGTGGGACTCTAAACTTC. It encodes CASSFLGGTLNF. V is TRBV28 and J is TRBJ2-7; perhaps TRBD2 as D (6 bases). The CDR3 is made up of 12 amino acids. Germline V CDR1 and CDR2: MDHEN, SYDVKM.